These T cell receptor beta chains were read from a single sample in a study of blood T cell repertoires in COVID-19. The table came from immunoSEQ multiplex PCR; TCRdb's copy has only in-frame clones and leaves some out. The sample consists of fewer than 500,000 clones, roughly 85% of them appearing once. Material for sequencing was peripheral blood. Receptors were obtained from a woman aged 25 to 39 with active or convalescent COVID-19. The CDR3 runs from the conserved cysteine through the conserved F or W. Fields, in order: D gene, V gene, J gene, clone size, CDR3 DNA, CDR3 protein. A D gene is named only where the DNA matches it firmly. Expanded clones are given a class, and other clones once, few, many or no size at all.

D: TRBD1
V: TRBV7-8
J: TRBJ1-2
size: NA
DNA: TGTGCCAGCTTCTCGCCGGACAGGGGAGGGCACTCTGGCTACACCTTC
CDR3: CASFSPDRGGHSGYTF

D: TRBD1
V: TRBV19
J: TRBJ1-2
size: NA
DNA: TGTGCCAGTAGTAAGGGACAGGGGGCTAACTATGGCTACACCTTC
CDR3: CASSKGQGANYGYTF

D: TRBD1
V: TRBV2
J: TRBJ1-2
size: once
DNA: TGTGCCAGCAGTCGGACAGGGGGACATGGCTACACCTTC
CDR3: CASSRTGGHGYTF

D: NA
V: TRBV27
J: TRBJ1-4
size: NA
DNA: TGTGCCAGCAGTTTGCACGGGGTGGAGGGTAATGAAAAACTGTTTTTT
CDR3: CASSLHGVEGNEKLFF

D: NA
V: TRBV28
J: TRBJ2-7
size: NA
DNA: TGTGCCAGCAGCCTAATCAGGCACGAGCAGTACTTC
CDR3: CASSLIRHEQYF

D: NA
V: TRBV6-5
J: TRBJ1-1
size: NA
DNA: TGTGCCAGCGCGCGGACGGGAGAAGCTTTCTTT
CDR3: CASARTGEAFF

D: NA
V: TRBV5-1
J: TRBJ2-7
size: NA
DNA: TGCGCCAGCAGCTTACAGGGCACTAGCTCCTACGAGCAGTACTTC
CDR3: CASSLQGTSSYEQYF

D: NA
V: TRBV10-3
J: TRBJ1-2
size: NA
DNA: TGTGCCATCAGCCCCGTAGACAAACTCTATGGCTACACCTTC
CDR3: CAISPVDKLYGYTF

D: TRBD2
V: TRBV5-4
J: TRBJ2-1
size: NA
DNA: TGTGCCAGCAGCTTAACTAGCGGGGGTTCCTACAATGAGCAGTTCTTC
CDR3: CASSLTSGGSYNEQFF

D: TRBD2
V: TRBV5-1
J: TRBJ2-1
size: once
DNA: TGCGCCAGCAGCTTCGGGACTAGCGAGTACAATGAGCAGTTCTTC
CDR3: CASSFGTSEYNEQFF

D: TRBD2
V: TRBV27
J: TRBJ2-7
size: NA
DNA: TGTGCCAGCAGTTTATTCGGGGGGACGGTATTGGAGCAGTACTTC
CDR3: CASSLFGGTVLEQYF

D: TRBD1
V: TRBV11-1
J: TRBJ2-5
size: once
DNA: TGTGCCAGCAGCCTAGGGACAGGGCAAGAGACCCAGTACTTC
CDR3: CASSLGTGQETQYF

D: NA
V: TRBV6-5
J: TRBJ2-1
size: NA
DNA: TGTGCCAGCAGTCCATGGACTGACTCCTACAATGAGCAGTTCTTC
CDR3: CASSPWTDSYNEQFF

D: TRBD1
V: TRBV9
J: TRBJ1-4
size: few
DNA: TGTGCCAGCAGCCCAAGTTTCTTGACAGGGGGATCGGGTAATGAAAAACTGTTTTTT
CDR3: CASSPSFLTGGSGNEKLFF